What follows are 8 T cell receptor beta chains derived from one specimen sequenced in a study of radiation and T cells in renal cell carcinoma. Time point given: blood 2 weeks post-SBRT. Documented treatment: 15 Gy SBRT to primary tumor, nephrectomy 4 weeks later. The assay was immunoSEQ multiplex PCR, and TCRdb's table has in-frame clones only and misses some. The sample includes about 130,000 clones, approximately 90% of them seen just once. The material was blood, obtained from a patient whose treatment included radiotherapy and nephrectomy. These receptors originate from a woman aged 70-85 years with renal cell carcinoma.

This sequence joins TRBV13 and TRBJ1-4, with 8 bases that match TRBD1. This CDR3 has 20 amino acids. CDR1 and CDR2 from the germline V gene are PRHDT and FYEKMQ (reference sequence). J gave up 0 bases and V 1 base, and 13 bases lay outside the gene matches. CDR3 DNA sequence: TGTGCCAGCAGCTTAGCCCCTATCAGGGGGCGAGTTGCAACTAATGAAAAACTGTTTTTT. It is translated as CASSLAPIRGRVATNEKLFF.

This clone was seen only once. J is TRBJ2-5 and V is TRBV25-1; D is unclear. With 0 bases removed from V and 4 bases from J, the gap between germline ends came to 3 bases. Per germline, CDR1 MGHDK and CDR2 SYGVNS. The CDR3 loop spans 12 amino acids. The CDR3 bases are TGTGCCAGCAGTGAATATGGAGAGACCCAGTACTTC. It translates to CASSEYGETQYF.

This clone was recorded a few times. The J gene is TRBJ1-2, the V gene TRBV21-1; the table calls TRBD1, which could not be checked here. TRBV21-1 is a documented pseudogene. This CDR3 comprises 14 residues. The CDR3 loop reads CASSKSQGDYGYTF. The DNA of the CDR3 is TGTGCCAGCAGCAAGTCCCAGGGGGACTATGGCTACACCTTC.

CDR3 in amino acids: CSADGGYTF. The DNA of the CDR3 is TGCAGCGCCGATGGGGGCTACACCTTC. The rearrangement links TRBV29-1 to TRBJ1-2; D ambiguous. Germline V gene lookup returns CDR1 SQVTM and CDR2 ANQGSEA. The CDR3 covers 9 residues. Trimming pared 7 bases from V and 8 bases from J, leaving 8 bases between.

This clone was seen a single time. The chain couples TRBV6-5 to TRBJ2-7, with 11 bases aligning to TRBD2. The length of the CDR3 is 15 residues. Germline values: CDR1 MNHEY, CDR2 SVGAGI. J was trimmed by 3 bases and V by 2 bases; bases with no gene match: 3. CDR3 amino acids: CASSYGTSGLYEQYF. The CDR3 region has the DNA TGTGCCAGCAGTTACGGGACTAGCGGTCTCTACGAGCAGTACTTC.

The V gene is TRBV9, the J gene TRBJ2-1; 9 nucleotides agree with TRBD2. Trimming removed 3 bases from V and 5 bases from J; junction bases left unmatched: 6. CDR3 size: 15 residues. CDR1 SGDLS and CDR2 YYNGEE come from the germline V gene. CDR3 nucleotides: TGTGCCAGCAGCGGAGGGCTAGCGGGAAACAATGAGCAGTTCTTC. Its protein product is CASSGGLAGNNEQFF.

The V and J genes are TRBV6-5 and TRBJ2-1; 8 positions agree with TRBD2. The CDR3 consists of 15 residues. With V trimmed by 5 bases and J by 3 bases, 6 bases remained unmatched. Germline CDR1 and CDR2: MNHEY and SVGAGI. The CDR3 coding sequence is TGTGCCAGCAGTCGCACTAGCGGTCTCTACAATGAGCAGTTCTTC. Protein product: CASSRTSGLYNEQFF.

The chain joins TRBV5-6 to TRBJ2-3; 10 bases fit TRBD2. CDR1 and CDR2 from the germline V gene are SGHDT and YYEEEE. Trimming at V came to 2 bases and at J to 6 bases, leaving 6 bases not matched to a gene. The CDR3 has 15 residues. CDR3 sequence reads: CASSFRTSGRDTQYF. The CDR3 coding sequence is TGTGCCAGCAGCTTTAGGACTAGCGGTCGGGATACGCAGTATTTT.